Below, 26 T cell receptor beta chains from the same sample are listed, as sequenced in a study of regulatory T cells in long-lasting Graves disease. The time point was: newly diagnosed GD, antithyroid drugs for less than 3 months. PBMC RNA was the source of the TCR library. To make TCR beta libraries, researchers used iRepertoire HTBI primers and Arm-PCR of CDR3 regions. TCRdb fed the multiplex PCR reads into MiXCR, producing one record per CDR3 protein. Found here are about 560,000 distinct CDR3 sequences, about 15% of them singletons; the top ten hold approximately 12%. These data were also filed under a second study, of T cells in Graves' hyperthyroidism and ophthalmopathy.

The material was peripheral blood mononuclear cells (PBMCs), obtained at new diagnosis, from a patient treated with antithyroid drugs. Every receptor here comes from a man aged 18 to 30 with Graves disease.

This chain links TRBV5-6 with TRBJ2-2; the match to TRBD1 covers 8 bases. The V gene end was trimmed by 5 bases and the J gene end by 4 bases; junction bases not matched to a gene: 4. Per germline, CDR1 SGHDT and CDR2 YYEEEE. The length of the CDR3 is 14 residues. The CDR3 region is CASRPRGPTGELFF. DNA for the CDR3: TGTGCCAGCAGGCCCAGGGGGCCCACCGGGGAGCTGTTTTTT.

The rearrangement links TRBV2 to TRBJ1-2; TRBD1 aligns across 10 bases. The CDR3 is 14 amino acids. V lost 6 bases, J lost 4 bases, and 5 bases stayed unmatched. Germline V CDR1 and CDR2: SNHLY, FYNNEI. The DNA of the CDR3 is TGTGCCAGCAGCCGGGACAGGGGTCCCTATGGCTACACCTTC. Its translation is CASSRDRGPYGYTF.

This clonotype was detected only a few times. This chain connects TRBV6-2 or TRBV6-3 to TRBJ1-5, with D possibly TRBD1 on 6 matching bases. Per the germline V gene, CDR1 is MNHEY and CDR2 is SVGEGT. V lost 4 bases and J 11 bases, leaving 15 bases between the germline ends. This CDR3 comprises 13 residues. The CDR3 here is CASSSRGTTTQHF. CDR3 in DNA: TGTGCCAGCAGTTCAAGAGGGACAACCACCCAGCATTTT.

This clonotype was observed at least ten times. The chain combines TRBV30 with TRBJ1-2; no reliable D call. Germline V lookup: CDR1 GTSNPN, CDR2 SVGIG (reference sequence). V gave up 4 bases and J gave up 8 bases, with 11 bases separating them. This CDR3 has 11 amino acids. CDR3 sequence (DNA): TGTGCCTGGATGCGCCCTGACGGCTACACCTTC. Translation gives CAWMRPDGYTF.

This clonotype was observed many times. CDR3 sequence (DNA): TGTGCCAGCAGTCCGGGACAGGGGCACACTGAAGCTTTCTTT. Its protein product is CASSPGQGHTEAFF. The chain employs TRBV12-3 or TRBV12-4 and TRBJ1-1; TRBD1 matches at 10 bases. The CDR3 has 14 residues. The V segment lost 5 bases and the J segment 3 bases; nucleotides outside the gene matches: 3.

The chain carries TRBV20-1 and TRBJ2-7, with 11 positions matching TRBD1. Germline CDR1 is DFQATT and CDR2 is SNEGSKA (reference sequence). The CDR3 sequence is 14 residues long. V dropped 3 bases and J dropped 6; count of bases not matched to a gene: 7. The CDR3: CSASDRDRGSEQYF. The CDR3 DNA reads TGCAGTGCTAGCGACCGGGACAGGGGGAGCGAGCAGTACTTC.

This clonotype was detected ten times or more. The V gene is TRBV27, the J gene TRBJ2-7; D is unclear. In germline, CDR1 is MNHEY, CDR2 SMNVEV (reference sequence). The germline V and J ends were trimmed by 2 bases and 2 bases, with 13 bases remaining between them. This CDR3 region has 15 residues. The CDR3 reads CASSLRAPRAYEQYF. DNA of the CDR3: TGTGCCAGCAGTTTAAGGGCGCCTCGGGCCTACGAGCAGTACTTC.

This clonotype has a count of ten or more. The chain combines TRBV27 with TRBJ2-2; D is uncertain. The CDR3 consists of 15 residues. Trimming stripped 2 bases from V and 2 bases from J, with 9 bases between. Germline CDR1 reads MNHEY; CDR2 reads SMNVEV (reference sequence). The CDR3 sequence is CASSLVRVNTGELFF. CDR3 DNA sequence: TGTGCCAGCAGTTTAGTACGGGTCAACACCGGGGAGCTGTTTTTT.

This clonotype was picked up many times. The chain couples TRBV28 to TRBJ2-7; 7 nucleotides match TRBD2. The length of the CDR3 is 16 residues. The V gene's germline CDR1 is MDHEN and CDR2 SYDVKM. The V gene end was trimmed by 4 bases and the J gene end by 3 bases; junction bases not matched to a gene: 12. The CDR3 reads CASSSPGRENFYEQYF. CDR3 nucleotides: TGTGCCAGCAGTTCCCCCGGGCGGGAGAACTTCTACGAGCAGTACTTC.

The chain carries TRBV25-1 and TRBJ2-5; D gene unclear. The CDR3 runs 13 residues. Germline assignment: CDR1 MGHDK and CDR2 SYGVNS. Trimming stripped 6 bases from V and 1 base from J, with 9 bases between. The CDR3 DNA sequence: TGTGCCAGCAGCACTCTTTCCCAAGAGACCCAGTACTTC. The encoded protein is CASSTLSQETQYF.

The rearrangement links TRBV6-2 or TRBV6-3 to TRBJ1-4; TRBD1 matches 7 bases. V was clipped by 6 bases and J by 11 bases; unmatched bases: 12. The germline gives CDR1 MNHEY, CDR2 SVGEGT. The CDR3 spans 14 residues. The chain's CDR3 is CASSDGQARGKLFF. The DNA of the CDR3 is TGTGCCAGCAGCGACGGACAGGCGCGAGGGAAACTGTTTTTT.

This clonotype turned up a few times. J is TRBJ2-1 and V is TRBV29-1, with D hard to call. Germline V gene sequence: CDR1 SQVTM, CDR2 ANQGSEA. The CDR3 covers 11 residues. The CDR3 nucleotides read TGCAAGGCCTCGAGAGGCCATGAGCAGTTCTTC. Translated: CKASRGHEQFF.

This clonotype showed up many times. The V call is TRBV28, the J call TRBJ2-1, with D maybe TRBD2 (6 bases). The germline V gene has CDR1 MDHEN and CDR2 SYDVKM. CDR3 length equals 16 residues. V was pared by 5 bases and J by 0 bases, with 14 bases between. The CDR3 here is CASSAPAGSSYNEQFF. The DNA for the CDR3 is TGTGCCAGCAGTGCACCGGCGGGGAGCTCCTACAATGAGCAGTTCTTC.

Ten or more counts support this clonotype. The genes are TRBV27 and TRBJ2-7, with D maybe TRBD2 (5 bases). CDR1 and CDR2 from the germline V gene are MNHEY and SMNVEV (reference sequence). The CDR3 sequence is 15 residues long. V lost 6 bases to trimming and J lost 0 bases, with 15 bases between them. CDR3 nucleotides: TGTGCCAGCAGCCCCCGGCCGGGAAGCTCCTACGAGCAGTACTTC. This encodes CASSPRPGSSYEQYF.

This clonotype was seen many times. The chain joins TRBV28 to TRBJ2-7; 8 nucleotides line up with TRBD1. Looked up from germline, CDR1 is MDHEN and CDR2 is SYDVKM. The J segment lost 1 base and the V segment lost 3 bases, leaving 2 bases of the junction unmatched. The CDR3 length is 14 residues. CDR3 DNA: TGTGCCAGCAGTTTGGGACAGGAATCCTACGAGCAGTACTTC. Its translation is CASSLGQESYEQYF.

The chain uses TRBV5-5 and TRBJ2-2; D might be TRBD2 (5 bases). Between the trimmed V and J ends, which lost 2 bases and 5 bases, there was a span of 13 bases. This CDR3 has 15 amino acids. Germline V gene lookup returns CDR1 SGHKS and CDR2 YYEKEE (reference sequence). The CDR3 DNA is TGTGCCAGCAGCTTCGGGGTGGCCCAAACCGGGGAGCTGTTTTTT. This sequence encodes CASSFGVAQTGELFF.

The chain joins TRBV5-1 to TRBJ1-1, with no clear D. Germline CDR1 SGHRS, CDR2 YFSETQ. V lost 1 base and J 3 bases, leaving 10 bases between the germline ends. CDR3 length: 14 amino acids. The CDR3 spells CASSLFPGDTEAFF. The CDR3 nucleotides read TGCGCCAGCAGCTTGTTTCCGGGAGACACTGAAGCTTTCTTT.

This chain uses TRBV7-9 with TRBJ2-1; the D gene is possibly TRBD2 (6 bases). V was cut by 5 bases and J by 9 bases, with 14 bases left in between. The CDR3 has 13 residues. Germline V lookup: CDR1 SEHNR, CDR2 FQNEAQ (reference sequence). DNA of the CDR3: TGTGCCAGCAGCCGTGGAGGGGAGTTTGAGCAGTTCTTC. It codes for CASSRGGEFEQFF.

The rearrangement uses TRBV12-3 or TRBV12-4 and TRBJ2-5, with TRBD1 identical over 7 bases. The CDR3 is made up of 15 amino acids. J was trimmed by 0 bases and V by 3 bases; bases with no gene match: 4. CDR3 sequence: CASSLTGPNQETQYF. CDR3 nucleotide sequence: TGTGCCAGCAGTTTGACAGGGCCAAACCAAGAGACCCAGTACTTC.

The CDR3 DNA is TGTGCCAGCAGTTCCGGGACTAGCGGATCCTTAGCCAAAAACATTCAGTACTTC. Encoded protein: CASSSGTSGSLAKNIQYF. The rearrangement joins TRBV7-2 to TRBJ2-4; 11 bases agree with TRBD2. Trimming removed 6 bases from V and 0 bases from J; junction bases left unmatched: 10. Germline values: CDR1 SGHTA, CDR2 FQGNSA. The CDR3 extends over 18 amino acids. Full variable domain (rest looked up from reference TRBV7-2 and TRBJ2-4): GAGVSQSPSNKVTEKGKDVELRCDPISGHTALYWYRQSLGQGLEFLIYFQGNSAPDKSGLPSDRFSAERTGGSVSTLTIQRTQQEDSAVYLCASSSGTSGSLAKNIQYFGAGTRLSVL.

This clonotype was seen a few times. The genes are TRBV4-1 and TRBJ2-7; no definite D call. CDR3 length: 15 residues. The germline CDR1 and CDR2 sequences are MGHRA and YSYEKL. With 2 bases removed from V and 0 bases from J, the gap between germline ends came to 11 bases. CDR3 bases: TGCGCCAGCAGCCAACTTAAGACCGACTCCTACGAGCAGTACTTC. It yields the protein CASSQLKTDSYEQYF.

With respect to this clonotype: Possible read error: a much larger clone is one base away. The CDR3 DNA follows: TGTGCCAGCAGTTACGGGACTAGCAACTACGAGCAGCACTTC. Its translation: CASSYGTSNYEQHF. The chain carries TRBV6-5 and TRBJ2-7; 9 bases map to TRBD2. The CDR3 sequence is 14 residues long. Germline loops: CDR1 MNHEY, CDR2 SVGAGI.

This clonotype showed up many times. The chain employs TRBV15 and TRBJ2-7; TRBD2 aligns across 8 bases. Germline V gene lookup returns CDR1 LNHNV and CDR2 YYDKDF (reference sequence). This CDR3 is built from 14 residues. V dropped 4 bases and J dropped 7; count of bases not matched to a gene: 9. The CDR3 sequence is CATSMGLGMVEQYF. CDR3 nucleotides: TGTGCCACCAGCATGGGACTAGGAATGGTGGAGCAGTACTTC.

V and J are TRBV11-2 and TRBJ2-5; 9 bases line up with TRBD1. Germline assignment: CDR1 SGHAT and CDR2 FQNNGV. V gave up 3 bases and J gave up 5 bases; unmatched junction bases: 7. The CDR3 runs to 15 residues. The CDR3 spells CASSLATGGTETQYF. In nucleotides, the CDR3 is TGTGCCAGCAGCTTGGCGACAGGGGGAACGGAGACCCAGTACTTC. The full variable domain, rest sourced from reference TRBV11-2 and TRBJ2-5, is EAGVAQSPRYKIIEKRQSVAFWCNPISGHATLYWYQQILGQGPKLLIQFQNNGVVDDSQLPKDRFSAERLKGVDSTLKIQPAKLEDSAVYLCASSLATGGTETQYFGPGTRLLVL.

The table lists this clonotype with many counts. The chain recombines TRBV10-3 with TRBJ2-5, with 11 bases lining up with TRBD2. The CDR3 is 15 residues long. Trimming removed 3 bases from V and 4 bases from J; junction bases left unmatched: 4. The germline V gene has CDR1 ENHRY and CDR2 SYGVKD. For the CDR3, the DNA is TGTGCCATCAGTGACCGCGGACTAGCGGGAGAGACCCAGTACTTC. Translation: CAISDRGLAGETQYF.

This clonotype has at least ten counts. The J gene is TRBJ1-2, the V gene TRBV12-5, with D possibly being TRBD1 (5 bases). Per germline, CDR1 LGHNT and CDR2 FRNRAP. This CDR3 region has 11 residues. In DNA, the CDR3 is TGTGGAACAGGCGCTAACTATGGCTACACCTTC. Its protein is CGTGANYGYTF.